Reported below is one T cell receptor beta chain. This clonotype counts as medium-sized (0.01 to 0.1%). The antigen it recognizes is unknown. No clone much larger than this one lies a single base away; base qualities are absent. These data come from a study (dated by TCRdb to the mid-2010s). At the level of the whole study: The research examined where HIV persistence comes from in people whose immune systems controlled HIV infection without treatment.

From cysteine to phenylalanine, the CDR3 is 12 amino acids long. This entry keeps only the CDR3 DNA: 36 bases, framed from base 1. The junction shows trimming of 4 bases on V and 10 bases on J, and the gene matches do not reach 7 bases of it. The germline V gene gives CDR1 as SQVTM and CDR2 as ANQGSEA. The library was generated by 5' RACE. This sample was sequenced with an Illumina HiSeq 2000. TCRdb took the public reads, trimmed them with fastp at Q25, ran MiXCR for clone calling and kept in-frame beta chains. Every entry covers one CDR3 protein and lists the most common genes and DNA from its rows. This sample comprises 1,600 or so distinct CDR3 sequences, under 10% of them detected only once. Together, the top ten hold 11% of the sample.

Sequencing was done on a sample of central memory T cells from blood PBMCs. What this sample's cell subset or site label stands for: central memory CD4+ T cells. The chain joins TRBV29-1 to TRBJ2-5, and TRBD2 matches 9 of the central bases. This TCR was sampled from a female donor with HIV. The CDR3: CSVAVSGGDQYF. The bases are TGCAGCGTTGCGGTTAGCGGGGGCGACCAGTACTTC.